Given below is one T cell receptor (beta chain) in context. It was with 60 Vbeta and 13 Jbeta primers that the PCR ran. Clones were read by immunoSEQ multiplex PCR, and TCRdb kept only the in-frame ones, dropping some. The data show over 95,000 clones, with 70% to 80% seen just once and less than 3.5% held by the top ten. This sample was included in a study of cytomegalovirus exposure and HLA in healthy donors. Germline lookup yields CDR1 SGHRS and CDR2 YFSETQ. The V end was cut by 0 bases, the J end by 0 bases, with 16 bases between. The CDR3 is 17 amino acids. The material sequenced was PBMCs. The chain combines TRBV5-1 with TRBJ2-7; D gene unclear. The receptor was isolated from a female donor in good health and CMV-seronegative. CDR3 in amino acids: CASSLARSGLSSYEQYF. As DNA, the CDR3 is TGCGCCAGCAGCTTGGCGCGGTCGGGTTTAAGCTCCTACGAGCAGTACTTC.